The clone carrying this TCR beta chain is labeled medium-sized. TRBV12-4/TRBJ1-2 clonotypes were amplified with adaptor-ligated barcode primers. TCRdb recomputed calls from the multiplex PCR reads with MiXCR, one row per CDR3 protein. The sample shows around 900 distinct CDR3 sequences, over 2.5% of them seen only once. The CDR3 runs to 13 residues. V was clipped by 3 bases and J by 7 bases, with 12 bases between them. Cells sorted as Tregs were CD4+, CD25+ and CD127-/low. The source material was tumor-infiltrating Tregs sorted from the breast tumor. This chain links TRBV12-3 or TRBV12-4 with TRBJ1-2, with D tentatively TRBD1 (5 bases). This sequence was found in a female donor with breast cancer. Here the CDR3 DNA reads TGTGCCAGCAGTTTTATCGACAGTCGTGGCTACACCTTC. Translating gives CASSFIDSRGYTF.